Following are 27 T cell receptor beta chains from one sample sequenced in a study of identical twins. TCRdb re-called the 5' RACE reads through MiXCR, storing one row per CDR3 protein. In the table there are hundreds of thousands of distinct CDR3 sequences, about 14% of which are singletons. Sequenced material: memory (CD45RO+) T cells sorted from blood. These receptors all stem from a young woman in good health.

The table lists this clonotype with a few counts. The rearrangement uses TRBV10-3 and TRBJ2-2, with 8 bases matching TRBD1. Looked up from germline, CDR1 is ENHRY and CDR2 is SYGVKD. This CDR3 has 16 residues. The V segment lost 6 bases and the J segment 0 bases; nucleotides outside the gene matches: 6. CDR3 DNA: TGTGCCATCAGACAAGCGGACAGGGCGAACACCGGGGAGCTGTTTTTT. Translating gives CAIRQADRANTGELFF.

This clonotype was seen only a few times. J is TRBJ1-1 and V is TRBV11-2; D not resolved. Germline-derived CDR1 and CDR2 are SGHAT and FQNNGV. There are 13 residues in the CDR3. V dropped 1 base and J dropped 9 bases, with 12 bases sitting between them. For the CDR3, the DNA is TGTGCCAGCAGCTTAGCCGGGAGGGTGAAAGCTTTCTTT. This sequence encodes CASSLAGRVKAFF.

J is TRBJ2-7 and V is TRBV6-6; D tentatively fits TRBD1 or TRBD2 (5 bases each). Germline assignment: CDR1 MNHNY and CDR2 SVGAGI (reference sequence). Trimming stripped 4 bases from V and 6 bases from J, with 13 bases between. This CDR3 region has 13 residues. In nucleotides, the CDR3 is TGTGCCAGCAGTTTGGCAGAGAGGGGCGAGCAGTACTTC. Its protein product is CASSLAERGEQYF.

The rearrangement joins TRBV6-5 to TRBJ1-4, with D possibly matching TRBD1 (6 bases). Trimming took off 2 bases at V and 1 base at J, with 11 bases between the two ends. Per the germline V gene, CDR1 is MNHEY and CDR2 is SVGAGI. This CDR3 spans 16 amino acids. CDR3 coding DNA: TGTGCCAGCAGTTACGACGGACAGAGAACTAATGAAAAACTGTTTTTT. Encoded protein: CASSYDGQRTNEKLFF.

This clonotype showed up just once. The rearrangement links TRBV7-2 to TRBJ2-5; D is unresolved. Deletions cut 0 bases from V and 5 bases from J, with 7 bases between. Germline-derived CDR1 and CDR2 are SGHTA and FQGNSA. The CDR3 extends over 13 amino acids. CDR3 nucleotides: TGTGCCAGCAGCTTAGCTAGCAGGGAGACCCAGTACTTC. This translates into CASSLASRETQYF.

This clonotype was seen only a few times. The rearrangement links TRBV12-3 or TRBV12-4 to TRBJ1-5; D remains unclear. This CDR3 contains 14 residues. V shed 2 bases and J shed 1 base, with 6 bases lying between them. CDR3 sequence: CASSLRESNQPQHF. The DNA for the CDR3 is TGTGCCAGCAGTTTAAGAGAGAGCAATCAGCCCCAGCATTTT.

This chain links TRBV3-1 with TRBJ2-6; D gene uncertain. Trimming stripped 1 base from V and 4 bases from J, with 14 bases between. The CDR3 is made up of 17 amino acids. From germline, CDR1 is LGHDT and CDR2 YNNKEL (reference sequence). CDR3 amino acids: CASSQVNSVRGANVLTF. CDR3 in DNA: TGTGCCAGCAGCCAAGTGAATTCGGTGCGAGGGGCCAACGTCCTGACTTTC.

This chain links TRBV6-5 with TRBJ1-1, with 7 bases aligning to TRBD1. Unmatched junction bases numbered 10, after V lost 6 bases and J lost 0 bases. The CDR3 totals 16 residues. The germline CDR1 and CDR2 sequences are MNHEY and SVGAGI. CDR3 bases: TGTGCCAGCAGATCCTCGACAGGGAGGATGAACACTGAAGCTTTCTTT. This translates into CASRSSTGRMNTEAFF.

This clonotype was recorded many times. The V gene is TRBV5-1, the J gene TRBJ1-4, with unresolved D. Trimming stripped 0 bases from V and 12 bases from J, with 12 bases between. Germline V gene lookup returns CDR1 SGHRS and CDR2 YFSETQ. The CDR3 has 13 residues. The CDR3 reads CASSLEAAGELFF. As DNA, the CDR3 is TGCGCCAGCAGCTTGGAAGCAGCCGGGGAACTGTTTTTT.

This clonotype was seen at least ten times. J is TRBJ2-1 and V is TRBV6-1; D tentatively reads TRBD1 or TRBD2 (5 bases each). From germline, CDR1 is MNHNS and CDR2 SASEGT. The CDR3 has 15 residues. The V end lost 6 bases, the J end lost 4 bases, and 16 bases lay between the germline ends. The CDR3 DNA reads TGTGCCAGCAGCAGGGACCAGCCCGTTTACAATGAGCAGTTCTTC. Its protein is CASSRDQPVYNEQFF.

The sample holds a few counts of this clonotype. The chain has TRBV29-1 and TRBJ2-2; D remains unclear. CDR3 length equals 14 residues. Per the germline V gene, CDR1 is SQVTM and CDR2 is ANQGSEA. Between the trimmed V and J ends, which lost 4 bases and 1 base, there was a span of 10 bases. CDR3 residues: CSVVASLNTGELFF. The DNA of the CDR3 is TGCAGCGTTGTAGCCAGTTTGAACACCGGGGAGCTGTTTTTT.

By share, this clonotype ranks as medium-sized. CDR3 amino acids: CASSFWGNTEAFF. The CDR3 DNA reads TGTGCCAGCAGCTTCTGGGGAAACACTGAAGCTTTCTTT. V gene TRBV11-3 combines with J gene TRBJ1-1; the D is unclear. Germline CDR1 and CDR2: SGHNT and YENEEA. V shed 3 bases and J shed 2 bases, with 7 bases lying between them. This CDR3 has 13 amino acids.

A few counts support this clonotype. The chain carries TRBV4-3 and TRBJ2-7; 8 bases are a match to TRBD1. Germline CDR1 LGHNA, CDR2 YSLEER. This CDR3 has 17 residues. V shed 1 base, J shed 2 bases, and the junction held 10 bases outside the gene matches. As DNA, the CDR3 is TGCGCCAGCAGCCAAGCCCCTGAAGCAGGGGGCCCCTACGAGCAGTACTTC. Translating it yields CASSQAPEAGGPYEQYF.

This chain's CDR3 is CASSIGDRDTDTQYF. In nucleotides, the CDR3 is TGTGCCAGTAGTATAGGTGACAGAGACACAGATACGCAGTATTTT. The chain carries TRBV19 and TRBJ2-3, with D possibly TRBD1 on 5 matching bases. The CDR3 spans 15 residues. V lost 1 base and J 2 bases, leaving 10 bases between the germline ends. Germline loops: CDR1 LNHDA, CDR2 SQIVND (reference sequence). The full variable domain, its missing parts supplied by reference TRBV19 and TRBJ2-3, is DGGITQSPKYLFRKEGQNVTLSCEQNLNHDAMYWYRQDPGQGLRLIYYSQIVNDFQKGDIAEGYSVSREKKESFPLTVTSAQKNPTAFYLCASSIGDRDTDTQYFGPGTRLTVL.

In this sample, this clonotype turned up many times. The chain carries TRBV7-9 and TRBJ1-1; D ambiguous. The CDR3 is made up of 14 amino acids. V shed 1 base and J shed 5 bases, with 11 bases lying between them. Per germline, CDR1 SEHNR and CDR2 FQNEAQ (reference sequence). CDR3 nucleotide sequence: TGTGCCAGCAGCTTAGGGGAGGGTTGGACTGAAGCTTTCTTT. Translation gives CASSLGEGWTEAFF.

This clonotype has only a few counts. The CDR3 DNA is TGCAGCGTTGTCAGGGCGGGAGATACGCAGTATTTT. Amino acid sequence: CSVVRAGDTQYF. The gene calls are TRBV29-1 and TRBJ2-3, with D possibly called TRBD1 or TRBD2 (5 bases each). Trimming left V 4 bases short and J 5 bases short, with 10 bases between. The CDR3 contains 12 residues. Per germline, CDR1 SQVTM and CDR2 ANQGSEA.

This CDR3 is CSAHRPLDTEAFF. In nucleotides, the CDR3 is TGCAGTGCTCACAGGCCCCTCGACACTGAAGCTTTCTTT. The chain combines TRBV20-1 with TRBJ1-1; D is perhaps TRBD1 (5 bases). Trimming left V 5 bases short and J 3 bases short, with 13 bases between. CDR1 DFQATT and CDR2 SNEGSKA come from the germline V gene (reference sequence). CDR3 length equals 13 residues.

This clonotype has only a few counts. V usage is TRBV6-5 and J usage is TRBJ1-6, with 9 bases matching TRBD1. CDR3 length: 15 amino acids. CDR1 is MNHEY and CDR2 is SVGAGI in the germline V gene. Germline trimming cut 6 bases from V and 10 bases from J; bases unmatched to any gene: 10. CDR3 bases: TGTGCCAGCAGGTACCCTGGGACAGGGAAATCACCCCTCCACTTT. Residues: CASRYPGTGKSPLHF.

The chain uses TRBV27 and TRBJ2-4, with D maybe TRBD2 (5 bases). The CDR3 totals 14 residues. Germline V gene lookup returns CDR1 MNHEY and CDR2 SMNVEV (reference sequence). The V gene lost 5 bases and the J gene lost 0 bases, with 8 bases spanning the gap. CDR3 amino acids: CASSPGLAKNIQYF. CDR3 nucleotide sequence: TGTGCCAGCAGTCCTGGACTAGCCAAAAACATTCAGTACTTC.

V and J are TRBV30 and TRBJ2-5; D remains unclear. CDR1 GTSNPN and CDR2 SVGIG come from the germline V gene (reference sequence). V gave up 0 bases and J gave up 2 bases, with 7 bases separating them. CDR3 length equals 13 residues. The CDR3 DNA reads TGTGCCTGGAGTGTCGCAGTACAAGAGACCCAGTACTTC. Translation gives CAWSVAVQETQYF.

The chain uses TRBV10-3 and TRBJ2-1; TRBD1 aligns across 8 bases. CDR1 and CDR2 (germline): ENHRY, SYGVKD. Trimming at V came to 2 bases and at J to 5 bases, leaving 5 bases not matched to a gene. This CDR3 is built from 15 residues. The CDR3 DNA reads TGTGCCATCAGTGAGCCAGGGGGCGCGAACAATGAGCAGTTCTTC. It yields the protein CAISEPGGANNEQFF.

The rearrangement uses TRBV20-1 and TRBJ2-1, with no clear D. The CDR3 spans 16 residues. Germline CDR1 reads DFQATT; CDR2 reads SNEGSKA (reference sequence). The ends were cut back, 7 bases at V and 0 bases at J, with 19 bases in the middle. CDR3 region: CSGHSPLPSSYNEQFF. The CDR3 coding sequence is TGCAGTGGGCACTCCCCCCTCCCGAGCTCCTACAATGAGCAGTTCTTC.

This clonotype showed up just a few times. The rearrangement joins TRBV4-3 to TRBJ2-1; D is ambiguous. V shed 0 bases and J shed 2 bases, with 14 bases lying between them. Germline CDR1 is LGHNA and CDR2 is YSLEER. CDR3 length: 17 amino acids. CDR3 bases: TGCGCCAGCAGCCAAGATGAAGAAGGCCAGGCCTACAATGAGCAGTTCTTC. It encodes CASSQDEEGQAYNEQFF.

At least ten counts were recorded for this clonotype. The gene calls are TRBV20-1 and TRBJ2-2; 7 positions match TRBD2. Germline loops: CDR1 DFQATT, CDR2 SNEGSKA (reference sequence). The V segment lost 0 bases and the J segment 0 bases; nucleotides outside the gene matches: 4. This CDR3 is built from 16 residues. The chain's CDR3 is CSARDWGGTNTGELFF. The DNA for the CDR3 is TGCAGTGCTAGAGATTGGGGGGGGACGAACACCGGGGAGCTGTTTTTT.

This clonotype was picked up a small number of times. This chain joins TRBV5-1 and TRBJ2-5; no definite D call. Trimming took off 0 bases at V and 1 base at J, with 7 bases between the two ends. The CDR3 is 14 amino acids. Germline V gene sequence: CDR1 SGHRS, CDR2 YFSETQ. The CDR3 region is CASSLAGFQETQYF. The CDR3 DNA follows: TGCGCCAGCAGCTTGGCGGGCTTCCAAGAGACCCAGTACTTC.

A few counts support this clonotype. The chain combines TRBV7-3 with TRBJ2-1; 10 bases are a match to TRBD2. Germline V gene sequence: CDR1 SGHTA, CDR2 FQGTGA. V lost 4 bases and J lost 6; bases outside the gene matches: 6. CDR3 length: 15 residues. CDR3 protein: CASSSLAGVFNEQFF. CDR3 DNA sequence: TGTGCCAGCAGCTCCCTAGCGGGGGTATTCAATGAGCAGTTCTTC.

This clonotype was counted a few times. This sequence joins TRBV6-2 or TRBV6-3 and TRBJ2-7; TRBD2 might be the D (5 bases). From germline, CDR1 is MNHEY and CDR2 SVGEGT. CDR3 length equals 15 residues. Trimming took 2 bases from V and 3 from J, leaving 14 bases between them. CDR3 in DNA: TGTGCCAGCAGTTACCCTAGCATTCGAGGCTACGAGCAGTACTTC. This sequence encodes CASSYPSIRGYEQYF.